The 9 T cell receptor beta chains presented below share a single source sample, sequenced in a study of blood T cell repertoires in COVID-19. Method: immunoSEQ multiplex PCR; TCRdb's copy keeps in-frame clones and lacks some. The table includes 200,000 to 250,000 clones, more than 80% detected once. The sequenced sample was peripheral blood. These receptors all stem from a human donor in a cohort sampled during active COVID-19.

V gene TRBV3-1 (or the pseudogene TRBV3-2) combines with J gene TRBJ2-5; 7 bases are a match to TRBD2. The V segment lost 4 bases and the J segment 3 bases; nucleotides outside the gene matches: 5. The CDR3 contains 14 residues. CDR1 and CDR2 (germline): LGHDT, YNNKEL (reference sequence). CDR3 nucleotide sequence: TGTGCCAGCAGCCCGGGGGGACGTAAAGAGACCCAGTACTTC. Amino acid sequence: CASSPGGRKETQYF.

This clone was seen just once. V usage is TRBV27 and J usage is TRBJ2-1; 9 positions match TRBD2. The J segment lost 7 bases and the V segment lost 4 bases, leaving 8 bases of the junction unmatched. Germline CDR1 is MNHEY and CDR2 is SMNVEV (reference sequence). CDR3 size: 15 residues. CDR3 residues: CASSSLAGGENEQFF. DNA of the CDR3: TGTGCCAGCAGTTCACTAGCGGGTGGGGAGAATGAGCAGTTCTTC.

The rearrangement uses TRBV5-6 and TRBJ1-3; no definite D call. The V gene's germline CDR1 is SGHDT and CDR2 YYEEEE. V lost 4 bases and J 9 bases, leaving 17 bases between the germline ends. CDR3 size: 14 residues. DNA of the CDR3: TGTGCCAGCAGCCCCGAGCCAGCCGGGAGCACCATATATTTT. Translation: CASSPEPAGSTIYF.

This clone was found a few times. Other DNA sequences in the same sample also yield this CDR3. The chain links TRBV3-1 (or the pseudogene TRBV3-2) to TRBJ2-7; perhaps TRBD2 as D (6 bases). Trimming took 1 base from V and 0 from J, leaving 10 bases between them. The CDR3 sequence is 15 residues long. Germline assignment: CDR1 LGHDT and CDR2 YNNKEL (reference sequence). The CDR3 DNA is TGTGCCAGCAGCCAAGGTGGACTATCCTCCTACGAGCAGTACTTC. It is translated as CASSQGGLSSYEQYF.

V usage is TRBV9 and J usage is TRBJ1-1; tentatively, D is TRBD1 (6 bases). The length of the CDR3 is 13 residues. The V end was cut by 3 bases, the J end by 0 bases, with 6 bases between. Germline CDR1 reads SGDLS; CDR2 reads YYNGEE. CDR3 residues: CASSGQVNTEAFF. The CDR3 bases are TGTGCCAGCAGCGGACAGGTGAACACTGAAGCTTTCTTT.

This clone was found a few times. This sequence joins TRBV11-3 and TRBJ1-1; possibly TRBD1 for D (6 bases). The CDR3 loop spans 14 amino acids. The ends were cut back, 5 bases at V and 3 bases at J, with 13 bases in the middle. CDR1 and CDR2 (germline): SGHNT, YENEEA. In DNA, the CDR3 is TGTGCCAGCAGCCAACAGGGAGGGGACACTGAAGCTTTCTTT. Residues: CASSQQGGDTEAFF. Looking up the rest from reference TRBV11-3 and TRBJ1-1 gives the full variable domain: EAGVVQSPRYKIIEKKQPVAFWCNPISGHNTLYWYLQNLGQGPELLIRYENEEAVDDSQLPKDRFSAERLKGVDSTLKIQPAELGDSAVYLCASSQQGGDTEAFFGQGTRLTVV.

As for this clone: The sample contains more than one DNA sequence encoding this CDR3. This chain connects TRBV5-1 to TRBJ1-2; D uncertain. The CDR3 length is 13 residues. Trimming shortened V by 2 bases and J by 3 bases, and 8 bases separated the two germline ends. Per the germline V gene, CDR1 is SGHRS and CDR2 is YFSETQ. CDR3 sequence: CASSLDGDYGYTF. The CDR3, as DNA: TGCGCCAGCAGCTTAGACGGGGACTATGGCTACACCTTC.

This chain uses TRBV12-5 with TRBJ2-1, with a possible D match to TRBD2 (6 bases). The CDR3 runs to 13 residues. Germline assignment: CDR1 LGHNT and CDR2 FRNRAP. Trimming cost V 7 bases and J 6 bases, with 13 bases left between them. This chain's CDR3 is CASARDSRNEQFF. The CDR3 DNA follows: TGTGCTAGTGCTAGGGACTCACGCAATGAGCAGTTCTTC. Based on the CDR3 plus reference TRBV12-5 and TRBJ2-1, the full variable domain is DARVTQTPRHKVTEMGQEVTMRCQPILGHNTVFWYRQTMMQGLELLAYFRNRAPLDDSGMPKDRFSAEMPDATLATLKIQPSEPRDSAVYFCASARDSRNEQFFGPGTRLTVL.

This chain uses TRBV30 with TRBJ1-4; D unclear. CDR1 GTSNPN and CDR2 SVGIG come from the germline V gene (reference sequence). The CDR3 is made up of 12 amino acids. Deletions cut 2 bases from V and 8 bases from J, with 9 bases between. CDR3 sequence (DNA): TGTGCCTGGAGTCTAGTCTTGGAAAAACTGTTTTTT. Protein sequence: CAWSLVLEKLFF. The full variable domain, rest sourced from reference TRBV30 and TRBJ1-4, is SQTIHQWPATLVQPVGSPLSLECTVEGTSNPNLYWYRQAAGRGLQLLFYSVGIGQISSEVPQNLSASRPQDRQFILSSKKLLLSDSGFYLCAWSLVLEKLFFGSGTQLSVL.